This T cell receptor (beta chain) is from a study of shared clonotypes between healthy human individuals. Looking at the study overall: The cohort had two women and three men, ages 18 to 49.

This CDR3 has 16 amino acids. After removal of 10 bases from V and 5 bases from J, the junction contained 14 bases not matched to a gene. The germline CDR1 and CDR2 sequences are PRHDT and FYEKMQ (reference sequence). General study results and limits: For sorted subsets, rarefaction showed incomplete sequencing despite large depth. Sharing across four donors was highest in naive CD4 (around 5%) and lowest in memory CD8 (approximately 0.4%). Clonotype sharing across donors was expected to vary with sequencing depth.

Terminally differentiated effector memory CD45RA+ cells were excluded from the naive CD8 cells, which were CD45RO-negative and positively selected for CCR7. Some clones are missing from TCRdb's copy, which holds only in-frame ones; the method was immunoSEQ multiplex PCR. The repertoire holds about 2.2 million clones, with just under 95% as singletons. Details on this clone: Antigen unknown.

The chain recombines TRBV13 with TRBJ2-2; 9 bases line up with TRBD1. The sequence was obtained from a man aged 18 to 29 in good health. Some clones in this sample may be carry-over from other donors' samples. Input material: naive CD8+ T cells from PBMCs. DNA for the CDR3: TGTGCCACTCAAGAGCCGGGGACAGGGATTACCGGGGAGCTGTTTTTT. The encoded protein is CATQEPGTGITGELFF.